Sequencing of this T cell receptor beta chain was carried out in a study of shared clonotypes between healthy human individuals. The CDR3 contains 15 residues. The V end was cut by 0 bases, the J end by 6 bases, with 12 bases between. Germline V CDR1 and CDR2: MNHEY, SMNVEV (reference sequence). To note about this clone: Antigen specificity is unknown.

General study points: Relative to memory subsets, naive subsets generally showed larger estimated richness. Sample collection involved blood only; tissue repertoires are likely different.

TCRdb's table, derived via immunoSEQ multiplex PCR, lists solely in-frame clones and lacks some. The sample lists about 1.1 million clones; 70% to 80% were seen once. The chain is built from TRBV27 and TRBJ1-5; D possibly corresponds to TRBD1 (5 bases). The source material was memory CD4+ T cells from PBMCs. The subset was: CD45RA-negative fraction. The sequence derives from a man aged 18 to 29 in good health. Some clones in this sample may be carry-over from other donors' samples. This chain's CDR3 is CASSLSIQGGQPQHF. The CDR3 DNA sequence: TGTGCCAGCAGTTTATCGATCCAGGGAGGTCAGCCCCAGCATTTT.